A selection of T cell receptor beta chains follows, all from one sample in a study of blood T cells in healthy people across ages. Each CDR3 protein is one row after TCRdb ran MiXCR on the 5' RACE reads. This sample has about 700,000 distinct CDR3 sequences, with approximately 31% found just once. Sequences were obtained from blood. The receptors here all came from a woman aged 80 or over in good health. Each CDR3 is given with its conserved first and last residue. The order of the fields is V gene, clone size, J gene, D gene, CDR3 DNA, CDR3 protein. A D gene is named only where the DNA matches it firmly. The size entry is marked missing in some rows and otherwise reads once, few, many or a size class.

v_gene: TRBV7-6
abundance: once
j_gene: TRBJ1-1
d_gene: NA
CDR3nt: TGTGCCAGCAGCTTAGGGAGAGTTACTGAAGCTTTCTTT
CDR3aa: CASSLGRVTEAFF

v_gene: TRBV5-1
abundance: NA
j_gene: TRBJ2-5
d_gene: NA
CDR3nt: TGCGCCAGCAGCTTGATTAGCGCAGGGGAAGAGACCCAGTACTTC
CDR3aa: CASSLISAGEETQYF

v_gene: TRBV29-1
abundance: NA
j_gene: TRBJ2-2
d_gene: NA
CDR3nt: TGCAGCGTCCCAAAGAAGCAAGGGTTAGCGGCGAACACCGGGGAGCTGTTTTTT
CDR3aa: CSVPKKQGLAANTGELFF

v_gene: TRBV20-1
abundance: many
j_gene: TRBJ2-7
d_gene: TRBD1
CDR3nt: TGCAGTGCTAGACAAGGACAGGTGGGGACCTACGAGCAGTACTTC
CDR3aa: CSARQGQVGTYEQYF

v_gene: TRBV10-2
abundance: many
j_gene: TRBJ2-7
d_gene: NA
CDR3nt: TGCGCCAGCAGTGAAAGGAACTACGAGCAGTACTTC
CDR3aa: CASSERNYEQYF

v_gene: TRBV30
abundance: many
j_gene: TRBJ2-5
d_gene: NA
CDR3nt: TGTGCCTGGAGTGTCAAGATGGAGACCCAGTACTTC
CDR3aa: CAWSVKMETQYF

v_gene: TRBV4-1
abundance: many
j_gene: TRBJ2-1
d_gene: NA
CDR3nt: TGCGCCAGCAGCCATAGTGAGCATGAGCAGTTCTTC
CDR3aa: CASSHSEHEQFF

v_gene: TRBV11-2
abundance: few
j_gene: TRBJ1-1
d_gene: NA
CDR3nt: TGTGCCAGCAGCTCGAGACGGGGCACTGAAGCTTTCTTT
CDR3aa: CASSSRRGTEAFF

v_gene: TRBV20-1
abundance: once
j_gene: TRBJ2-3
d_gene: NA
CDR3nt: TGCAGTGCTAGAGACCGACTCTCTGTAGCAGATACGCAGTATTTT
CDR3aa: CSARDRLSVADTQYF

v_gene: TRBV24-1
abundance: NA
j_gene: TRBJ2-5
d_gene: TRBD1
CDR3nt: TGTGCCACCAGTGACCCCGGACAGGGAAAGACGATCCAGTACTTC
CDR3aa: CATSDPGQGKTIQYF

v_gene: TRBV5-1
abundance: NA
j_gene: TRBJ1-1
d_gene: NA
CDR3nt: TGCGCCAGCAGCTTGGTCTCACTGGGGTCGAACACTGAAGCTTTCTTT
CDR3aa: CASSLVSLGSNTEAFF

v_gene: TRBV5-1
abundance: many
j_gene: TRBJ1-5
d_gene: NA
CDR3nt: TGCGCCAGCAGCGCCGACACAGGGAATCAGCCCCAGCATTTT
CDR3aa: CASSADTGNQPQHF

v_gene: TRBV20-1
abundance: many
j_gene: TRBJ2-1
d_gene: NA
CDR3nt: TGCAGTGCTAGAATGTCGGGATTGGTAAATGAGCAGTTCTTC
CDR3aa: CSARMSGLVNEQFF

v_gene: TRBV6-1
abundance: few
j_gene: TRBJ2-2
d_gene: NA
CDR3nt: TGTGCCAGCAGTCCCTTGGGTCCGTCCACCGGGGAGCTGTTTTTT
CDR3aa: CASSPLGPSTGELFF

v_gene: TRBV5-1
abundance: many
j_gene: TRBJ2-3
d_gene: NA
CDR3nt: TGCGCCAGCAGCTTGGACTGGAGCGCAGATACGCAGTATTTT
CDR3aa: CASSLDWSADTQYF

v_gene: TRBV20-1
abundance: many
j_gene: TRBJ2-7
d_gene: TRBD2
CDR3nt: TGCAGTGCTGGGGGACTAGCGGGGGCTGCACGCCACGAGCAGTACTTC
CDR3aa: CSAGGLAGAARHEQYF

v_gene: TRBV18
abundance: NA
j_gene: TRBJ2-3
d_gene: TRBD1
CDR3nt: TGTGCCAGCTCACGGGACAGGGTGACAGATACGCAGTATTTT
CDR3aa: CASSRDRVTDTQYF

v_gene: TRBV29-1
abundance: many
j_gene: TRBJ2-7
d_gene: NA
CDR3nt: TGCAGCGTTGCACAGGGTAGGAGCTCCTACGAGCAGTACTTC
CDR3aa: CSVAQGRSSYEQYF

v_gene: TRBV7-9
abundance: many
j_gene: TRBJ2-4
d_gene: NA
CDR3nt: TGTGCCAGCAGCTTAGGAGGGTTGGGGCTGAAAAACATTCAGTACTTC
CDR3aa: CASSLGGLGLKNIQYF

v_gene: TRBV6-6
abundance: NA
j_gene: TRBJ2-7
d_gene: TRBD1
CDR3nt: TGTGCCAGCAGTCGGGACAGCTCCTACAATGAGCAGTACTTC
CDR3aa: CASSRDSSYNEQYF

v_gene: TRBV15
abundance: NA
j_gene: TRBJ1-1
d_gene: TRBD1
CDR3nt: TGTGCCACCAGCAGACCCAGGGGGGGAATCAACACTGAAGCTTTCTTT
CDR3aa: CATSRPRGGINTEAFF

v_gene: TRBV10-3
abundance: many
j_gene: TRBJ1-5
d_gene: NA
CDR3nt: TGTGCCATCAGAGGGGCTGAGGGCAATCAGCCCCAGCATTTT
CDR3aa: CAIRGAEGNQPQHF

v_gene: TRBV5-1
abundance: NA
j_gene: TRBJ2-7
d_gene: NA
CDR3nt: TGCGCCAGCAGCTCAGCGGTGGACGAGCAGTACTTC
CDR3aa: CASSSAVDEQYF

v_gene: TRBV7-2
abundance: NA
j_gene: TRBJ1-5
d_gene: NA
CDR3nt: TGTGCCAGCAGCTTAAATTTCATCAGGGATCAGCCCCAGCATTTT
CDR3aa: CASSLNFIRDQPQHF

v_gene: TRBV29-1
abundance: many
j_gene: TRBJ2-7
d_gene: TRBD1
CDR3nt: TGCAGCGTACAGGTTGTGACAGGGCCGTACGAGCAGTACTTC
CDR3aa: CSVQVVTGPYEQYF

v_gene: TRBV7-9
abundance: many
j_gene: TRBJ2-5
d_gene: NA
CDR3nt: TGTGCCAGCAGTCTAACAACGACAGTTAAAGAGACCCAGTACTTC
CDR3aa: CASSLTTTVKETQYF

v_gene: TRBV20-1
abundance: many
j_gene: TRBJ2-3
d_gene: TRBD2
CDR3nt: TGCAGTGCTAGTCCGATCAGCGGGGGTCGTGGGGATACGCAGTATTTT
CDR3aa: CSASPISGGRGDTQYF

v_gene: TRBV6-2/TRBV6-3
abundance: NA
j_gene: TRBJ2-3
d_gene: NA
CDR3nt: TGTGCCAGCACCCGAGACTGGCTCGGGGGGCCCGCAGATACGCAGTATTTT
CDR3aa: CASTRDWLGGPADTQYF

v_gene: TRBV27
abundance: NA
j_gene: TRBJ2-7
d_gene: TRBD1
CDR3nt: TGTGCCAGCGGGGGACAGAGATCCTCCTACGAGCAGTACTTC
CDR3aa: CASGGQRSSYEQYF

v_gene: TRBV7-9
abundance: NA
j_gene: TRBJ2-2
d_gene: NA
CDR3nt: TGTGCCAGCAGCTTGGGAAGGGATACCACCGGGGAGCTGTTTTTT
CDR3aa: CASSLGRDTTGELFF